In this sample, the clone carrying this TCR beta chain turned up a few times. The data were obtained in a study of blood T cells in healthy people across ages. A second PCR of 7 to 11 cycles used a sample-barcoded 5' primer and a J-beta primer mix. TCRdb reanalysed the 5' RACE reads using MiXCR and keeps one entry per CDR3 protein. The sample shows roughly 1.7 million distinct CDR3 sequences, almost 35% of them seen only once. Germline CDR1 WNHNN, CDR2 SYGVQD (reference sequence). The germline V and J ends were trimmed by 1 base and 1 base, with 14 bases remaining between them. This CDR3 contains 17 residues.

The clonotype originates from a woman aged 30 to 39 in good health. The specimen sequenced was blood. This sequence joins TRBV10-1 and TRBJ2-4; the D is unclear. The CDR3 nucleotides read TGCGCCAGCAGTGAGTTACGGACGGCCGGGGCCAAAAACATTCAGTACTTC. It translates to CASSELRTAGAKNIQYF.